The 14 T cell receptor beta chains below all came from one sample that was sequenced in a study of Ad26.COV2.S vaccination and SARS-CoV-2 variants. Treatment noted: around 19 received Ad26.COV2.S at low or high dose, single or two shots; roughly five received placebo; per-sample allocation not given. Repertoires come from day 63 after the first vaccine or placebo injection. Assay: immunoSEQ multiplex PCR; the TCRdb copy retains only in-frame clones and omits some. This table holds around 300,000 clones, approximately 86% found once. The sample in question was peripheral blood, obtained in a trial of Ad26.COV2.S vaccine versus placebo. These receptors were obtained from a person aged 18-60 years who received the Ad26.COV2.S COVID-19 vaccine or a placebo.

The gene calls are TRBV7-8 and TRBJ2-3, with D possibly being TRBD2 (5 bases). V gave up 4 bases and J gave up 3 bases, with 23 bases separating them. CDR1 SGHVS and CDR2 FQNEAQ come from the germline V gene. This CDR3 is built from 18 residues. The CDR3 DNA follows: TGTGCCAGCAGCTCCCCCAAGGGCGGACTGAACCCTACAGATACGCAGTATTTT. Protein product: CASSSPKGGLNPTDTQYF.

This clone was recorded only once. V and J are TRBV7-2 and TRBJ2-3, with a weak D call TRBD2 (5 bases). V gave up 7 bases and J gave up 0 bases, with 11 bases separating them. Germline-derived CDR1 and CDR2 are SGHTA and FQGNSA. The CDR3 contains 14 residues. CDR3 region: CASIVGGSTDTQYF. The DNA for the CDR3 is TGTGCCAGCATCGTAGGAGGAAGCACAGATACGCAGTATTTT. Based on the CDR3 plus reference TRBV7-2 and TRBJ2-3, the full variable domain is GAGVSQSPSNKVTEKGKDVELRCDPISGHTALYWYRQSLGQGLEFLIYFQGNSAPDKSGLPSDRFSAERTGGSVSTLTIQRTQQEDSAVYLCASIVGGSTDTQYFGPGTRLTVL.

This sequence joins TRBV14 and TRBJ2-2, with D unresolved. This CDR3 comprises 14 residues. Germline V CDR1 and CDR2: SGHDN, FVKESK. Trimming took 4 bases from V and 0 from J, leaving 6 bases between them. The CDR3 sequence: CASSLTANTGELFF. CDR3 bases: TGTGCCAGCAGCCTAACAGCGAACACCGGGGAGCTGTTTTTT.

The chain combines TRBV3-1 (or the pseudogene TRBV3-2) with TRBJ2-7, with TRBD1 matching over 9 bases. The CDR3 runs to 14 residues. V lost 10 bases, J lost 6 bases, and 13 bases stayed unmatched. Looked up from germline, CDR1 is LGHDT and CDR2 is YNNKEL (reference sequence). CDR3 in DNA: TGTGCCACCGGCCAACAGGGGGCCGGGGGCGAGCAGTACTTC. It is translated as CATGQQGAGGEQYF.

The CDR3 sequence is CASSTTGTEQYF. The CDR3 nucleotides read TGTGCCAGCAGTACGACAGGGACCGAACAGTACTTC. V usage is TRBV28 and J usage is TRBJ2-7; 7 nucleotides match TRBD1. J gave up 10 bases and V 5 bases, and 8 bases lay outside the gene matches. Germline V lookup: CDR1 MDHEN, CDR2 SYDVKM. The CDR3 loop spans 12 amino acids.

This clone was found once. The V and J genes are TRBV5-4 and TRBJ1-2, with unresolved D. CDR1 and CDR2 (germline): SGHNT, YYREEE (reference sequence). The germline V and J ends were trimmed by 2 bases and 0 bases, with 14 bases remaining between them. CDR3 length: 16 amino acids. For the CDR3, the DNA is TGTGCCAGCAGCTTTCATCAGGACCTTTCTAACTATGGCTACACCTTC. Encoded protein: CASSFHQDLSNYGYTF. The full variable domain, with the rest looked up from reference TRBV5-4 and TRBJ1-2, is ETGVTQSPTHLIKTRGQQVTLRCSSQSGHNTVSWYQQALGQGPQFIFQYYREEENGRGNFPPRFSGLQFPNYSSELNVNALELDDSALYLCASSFHQDLSNYGYTFGSGTRLTVV.

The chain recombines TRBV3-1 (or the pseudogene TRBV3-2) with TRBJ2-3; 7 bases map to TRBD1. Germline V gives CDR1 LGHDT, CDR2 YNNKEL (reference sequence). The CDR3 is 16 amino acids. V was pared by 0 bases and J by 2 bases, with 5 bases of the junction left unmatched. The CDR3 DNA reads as TGTGCCAGCAGCCAAGATATAGGGGGCGTCACAGATACGCAGTATTTT. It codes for CASSQDIGGVTDTQYF.

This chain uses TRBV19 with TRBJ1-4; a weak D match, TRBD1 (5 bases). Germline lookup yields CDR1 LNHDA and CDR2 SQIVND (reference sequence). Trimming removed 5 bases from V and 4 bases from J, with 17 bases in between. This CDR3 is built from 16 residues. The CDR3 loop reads CASSHGAPRLNEKLFF. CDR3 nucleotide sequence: TGTGCCAGTAGTCACGGGGCCCCGAGGCTTAATGAAAAACTGTTTTTT.

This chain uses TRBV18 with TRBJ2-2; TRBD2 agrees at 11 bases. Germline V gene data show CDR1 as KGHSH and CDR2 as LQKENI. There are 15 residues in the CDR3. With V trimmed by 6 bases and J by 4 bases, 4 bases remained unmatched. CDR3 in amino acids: CASSPTSGATGELFF. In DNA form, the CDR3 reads TGTGCCAGCTCCCCGACTAGCGGGGCCACCGGGGAGCTGTTTTTT.

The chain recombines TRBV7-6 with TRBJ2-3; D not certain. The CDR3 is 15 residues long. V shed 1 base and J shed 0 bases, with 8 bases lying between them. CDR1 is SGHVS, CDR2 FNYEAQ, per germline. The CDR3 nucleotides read TGTGCCAGCAGCTTAGGTCTGGGAAGCACAGATACGCAGTATTTT. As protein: CASSLGLGSTDTQYF.

In DNA, the CDR3 is TGCGCCAGCAGCCCTGGACAGTCTCGCCTCAACACTGAAGCTTTCTTT. Its translation: CASSPGQSRLNTEAFF. V is TRBV4-3 and J is TRBJ1-1, with D tentatively TRBD1 (6 bases). The CDR3 is 16 amino acids. With 4 bases removed from V and 2 bases from J, the gap between germline ends came to 17 bases. Germline-derived CDR1 and CDR2 are LGHNA and YSLEER.

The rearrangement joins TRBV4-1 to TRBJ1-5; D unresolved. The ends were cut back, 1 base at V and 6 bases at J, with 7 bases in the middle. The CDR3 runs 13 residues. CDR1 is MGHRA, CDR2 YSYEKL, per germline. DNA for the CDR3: TGCGCCAGCAGCCAAGGCTCGAGTCAGCCCCAGCATTTT. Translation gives CASSQGSSQPQHF.

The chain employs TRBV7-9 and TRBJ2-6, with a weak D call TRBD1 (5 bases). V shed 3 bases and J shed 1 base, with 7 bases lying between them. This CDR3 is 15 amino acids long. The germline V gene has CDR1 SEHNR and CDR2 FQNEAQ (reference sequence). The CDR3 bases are TGTGCCAGCAGCTTGGCAGGGTCTGGGGCCAACGTCCTGACTTTC. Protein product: CASSLAGSGANVLTF.

CDR3 residues: CASSLMASNEQFF. The CDR3 DNA sequence: TGTGCCAGCAGTTTGATGGCGAGCAATGAGCAGTTCTTC. V and J are TRBV28 and TRBJ2-1; no clear D gene. This CDR3 comprises 13 residues. The V gene lost 3 bases and the J gene lost 6 bases, with 9 bases spanning the gap. Germline V gene lookup returns CDR1 MDHEN and CDR2 SYDVKM.